A selection of T cell receptor beta chains follows, all from one sample in a study of CD8 T cells in ankylosing spondylitis. TCRdb reanalysed the 5' RACE reads using MiXCR and keeps one entry per CDR3 protein. The data hold under 950,000 distinct CDR3 sequences, with around 19% observed a single time. Sequenced sample: blood, either unsorted or a sorted T cell fraction (not recorded which). All receptors derive from a male donor with ankylosing spondylitis. Both conserved end residues are part of each CDR3. D genes are given only for firm matches. A clone size is listed for some rows: how often the clone was seen (once, few, many), or a class if it is expanded.

j_call d_call v_call clone_size cdr3_aa cdr3_nt
TRBJ1-6 TRBD1 TRBV5-1 - CASSDGQGRTLHF TGCGCCAGCAGCGACGGACAGGGGCGAACCCTCCACTTT
TRBJ2-7 TRBD1 TRBV20-1 few CSAREGTGNEQYF TGCAGTGCTAGGGAAGGGACAGGGAACGAGCAGTACTTC
TRBJ2-5 TRBD2 TRBV24-1 few CATSDTGGPQETQYF TGTGCCACCAGTGATACGGGGGGGCCCCAAGAGACCCAGTACTTC
TRBJ1-4 - TRBV11-3 once CASSPSGGLSESLFF TGTGCCAGCAGCCCCTCCGGGGGCCTCTCGGAAAGCCTGTTTTTT
TRBJ2-2 - TRBV12-5 - CASGSVSGELFF TGTGCTAGTGGTTCTGTATCCGGGGAGCTGTTTTTT
TRBJ1-1 - TRBV7-9 - CASSGQTPNTEAFF TGTGCCAGCAGCGGCCAGACACCGAACACTGAAGCTTTCTTT
TRBJ1-6 TRBD1 TRBV6-5 few CASSYGRTGTGSPLHF TGTGCCAGCAGTTACGGTCGGACAGGGACAGGCTCACCCCTCCACTTT
TRBJ1-1 TRBD1 TRBV7-9 - CASSLGEMTGENTEAFF TGTGCCAGCAGCTTAGGGGAAATGACAGGGGAGAACACTGAAGCTTTCTTT
TRBJ2-1 TRBD1 TRBV7-2 few CASSPGQASYNEQFF TGTGCCAGCAGCCCCGGACAGGCCTCCTACAATGAGCAGTTCTTC
TRBJ2-7 - TRBV10-3 - CAIRGGDSYEQYF TGTGCCATCAGGGGCGGGGACTCCTACGAGCAGTACTTC
TRBJ1-2 - TRBV6-2/TRBV6-3 - CASSTGLDYGYTF TGTGCCAGCAGTACCGGGCTCGATTATGGCTACACCTTC
TRBJ2-1 TRBD2 TRBV11-2 few CASSRTSGSYEQFF TGTGCCAGCAGTCGGACTAGCGGGAGCTATGAGCAGTTCTTC
TRBJ1-6 - TRBV6-1 few CASSRTSLNSPLHF TGTGCCAGCAGTCGCACTAGCCTGAATTCACCCCTCCACTTT
TRBJ2-7 - TRBV29-1 - CSVRAGQSSYEQYF TGCAGCGTTCGGGCGGGACAGAGCTCCTACGAGCAGTACTTC
TRBJ2-2 TRBD1 TRBV6-1 - CASSPGQGGNTGELFF TGTGCCAGCAGCCCCGGACAGGGGGGTAACACCGGGGAGCTGTTTTTT
TRBJ1-2 TRBD1 TRBV25-1 - CASEQPGQGIGYTF TGTGCCAGCGAGCAACCGGGACAGGGGATTGGCTACACCTTC
TRBJ2-1 - TRBV6-6 few CASSYEGVGQFF TGTGCCAGCAGTTACGAGGGAGTAGGGCAGTTCTTC
TRBJ2-5 - TRBV5-1 many CASSLRGYQETQYF TGCGCCAGCAGCTTGCGGGGGTACCAAGAGACCCAGTACTTC
TRBJ2-2 - TRBV2 - CASTRSRGSGELFF TGTGCCAGCACCCGATCTAGGGGGTCCGGGGAGCTGTTTTTT
TRBJ1-3 - TRBV4-2 - CASSLFSGAAGGSGNTIYF TGTGCCAGCAGCCTCTTCTCGGGGGCGGCGGGGGGTTCTGGAAACACCATATATTTT
TRBJ2-2 TRBD2 TRBV27 - CASSLSGVGPTGELFF TGTGCCAGCAGTCTTAGCGGGGTAGGGCCCACCGGGGAGCTGTTTTTT
TRBJ2-2 - TRBV28 few CAESDVNTGELFF TGTGCCGAATCGGACGTGAACACCGGGGAGCTGTTTTTT
TRBJ1-2 - TRBV6-1 few CASSRRKELYYGYTF TGTGCCAGCAGCCGCCGCAAGGAACTTTACTATGGCTACACCTTC
TRBJ2-1 TRBD2 TRBV20-1 - CSARTSGRGYNEQFF TGCAGTGCAAGGACTAGCGGGAGGGGATACAATGAGCAGTTCTTC
TRBJ2-1 - TRBV7-3 few CASSLTGPVKGRYNEQFF TGTGCCAGCAGCTTAACTGGGCCTGTTAAGGGGAGGTACAATGAGCAGTTCTTC
TRBJ2-7 TRBD1 TRBV2 - CASSRSQGGHYEQYF TGTGCCAGCAGCCGATCACAGGGGGGACACTACGAGCAGTACTTC
TRBJ2-2 TRBD1 TRBV30 - CAWTGGPGELFF TGTGCCTGGACAGGGGGTCCCGGGGAGCTGTTTTTT
TRBJ2-3 TRBD2 TRBV5-6 - CASSFRERGGTDTQYF TGTGCCAGCAGCTTCCGAGAGCGGGGGGGCACAGATACGCAGTATTTT
TRBJ2-1 TRBD2 TRBV10-3 few CAISESSPGLAELYNEQFF TGTGCCATCAGTGAGTCGAGTCCGGGACTAGCGGAACTCTACAATGAGCAGTTCTTC
TRBJ2-5 - TRBV4-3 many CASSQEGRIQETQYF TGCGCCAGCAGCCAAGAGGGGAGAATACAAGAGACCCAGTACTTC
TRBJ1-2 - TRBV11-2 - CASGSRLHGYTF TGTGCCAGCGGGTCCAGGCTCCATGGCTACACCTTC
TRBJ2-1 TRBD2 TRBV5-1 few CASSGPGTSGAEQFF TGCGCCAGCAGTGGTCCCGGGACTAGCGGGGCTGAGCAGTTCTTC
TRBJ2-1 - TRBV9 - CASSVGTTSYNEQFF TGTGCCAGCAGCGTAGGGACCACATCCTACAATGAGCAGTTCTTC
TRBJ2-2 - TRBV6-1 - CAIPAGPNTGELFF TGTGCCATCCCGGCGGGCCCCAACACCGGGGAGCTGTTTTTT
TRBJ1-2 TRBD1 TRBV6-2/TRBV6-3 - CASSRRGQGNDGYTF TGTGCCAGCAGTCGCCGTGGACAGGGTAATGATGGCTACACCTTC
TRBJ2-1 - TRBV4-3 few CASSQDHGIGYNEQFF TGCGCCAGCAGCCAAGATCACGGGATTGGGTACAATGAGCAGTTCTTC
TRBJ2-7 TRBD1 TRBV7-9 few CASSKDRPTYEQYF TGTGCCAGCAGCAAGGACAGGCCTACCTACGAGCAGTACTTC